The count of the clone carrying this T cell receptor beta chain is one. Its antigen is undetermined. Trimming stripped 7 bases from V and 0 bases from J, with 16 bases between. Germline V gene data show CDR1 as MNHEY and CDR2 as SMNVEV (reference sequence). This CDR3 region has 16 residues. Here immunoSEQ multiplex PCR was the method, and the copy in TCRdb shows in-frame clones only, minus some. The sample yields tens of thousands of clones, around 72% seen once. Time point denoted: baseline pretreatment blood. Described treatment: 15 Gy SBRT to primary tumor, nephrectomy 4 weeks later. Radiation-treated patients gave blood at baseline, week 2 and week 4. This renal cell carcinoma was of the clear cell type. This record comes from a study of radiation and T cells in renal cell carcinoma. Study-level findings and limits: From baseline, blood top tumor clonotypes peaked at 2 weeks post-radiation. Baseline intratumoral clonotype presence is unknown without pretreatment biopsies.

This TCR derives from a man in his 60s with renal cell carcinoma. The sample in question was blood, obtained from a patient whose treatment included radiotherapy and nephrectomy. The chain has TRBV27 and TRBJ1-5; possibly TRBD1 for D (5 bases). The CDR3 sequence is CASTDTDKDSNQPQHF. The CDR3 DNA reads as TGTGCCAGCACCGACACGGACAAGGATAGCAATCAGCCCCAGCATTTT.